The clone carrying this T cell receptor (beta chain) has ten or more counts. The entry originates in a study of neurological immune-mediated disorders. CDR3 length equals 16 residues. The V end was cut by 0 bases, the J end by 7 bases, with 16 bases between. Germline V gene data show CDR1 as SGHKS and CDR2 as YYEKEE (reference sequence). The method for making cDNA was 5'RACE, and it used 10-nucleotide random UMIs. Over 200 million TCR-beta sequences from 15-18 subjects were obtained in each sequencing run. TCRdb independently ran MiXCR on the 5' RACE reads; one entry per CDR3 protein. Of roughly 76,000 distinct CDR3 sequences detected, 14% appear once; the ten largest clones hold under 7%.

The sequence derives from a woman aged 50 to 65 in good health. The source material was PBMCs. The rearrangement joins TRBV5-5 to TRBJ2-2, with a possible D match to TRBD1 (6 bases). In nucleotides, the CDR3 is TGTGCCAGCAGCTTGGCCGGGCCCACCAGGGGCGGGGAGCTGTTTTTT. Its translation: CASSLAGPTRGGELFF. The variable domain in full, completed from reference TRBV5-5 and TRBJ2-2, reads DAGVTQSPTHLIKTRGQQVTLRCSPISGHKSVSWYQQVLGQGPQFIFQYYEKEERGRGNFPDRFSARQFPNYSSELNVNALLLGDSALYLCASSLAGPTRGGELFFGEGSRLTVL.